This T cell receptor beta chain was sequenced for a study of shared clonotypes between healthy human individuals. Across the study: The study used three CD4 naive, three CD4 memory, two CD8 naive and one CD8 memory plate per donor. Study results and limitations: Around 5.4% of naive CD4 clonotypes were common to a handful of donors.

The method was immunoSEQ multiplex PCR; TCRdb's version includes in-frame clones alone and lacks a portion of them. There are a few million clones in the sample; 85% to 95% occur only once, and about 0.39% lies in the top ten. This CDR3 spans 15 amino acids. V shed 5 bases, J shed 2 bases, and the junction held 7 bases outside the gene matches. Germline CDR1 is SGHAT and CDR2 is FQNNGV. Of note for this clone: Its antigen is not known.

Among the donors, all were Caucasian adults who lived in Nashville, Tennessee. Negatively enriched CD4+ T cells were divided by CD45RA into naive and memory. Specimen: naive CD4+ T cells from PBMCs. The subset: CD45RA+ positively selected. This TCR was recovered from a man between 18 and 29 years old in good health. Some clones in this sample may be carry-over from other donors' samples. V is TRBV11-2 and J is TRBJ2-7; 9 bases are a match to TRBD2. The CDR3 bases are TGTGCCAGCAGCCGGCTTAGCGGGAGTACCTACGAGCAGTACTTC. Translating gives CASSRLSGSTYEQYF. Looking up the rest from reference TRBV11-2 and TRBJ2-7 gives the full variable domain: EAGVAQSPRYKIIEKRQSVAFWCNPISGHATLYWYQQILGQGPKLLIQFQNNGVVDDSQLPKDRFSAERLKGVDSTLKIQPAKLEDSAVYLCASSRLSGSTYEQYFGPGTRLTVT.